This T cell receptor beta chain was recovered during a study of blood T cell repertoires in COVID-19. Germline values: CDR1 SGHAT, CDR2 FQNNGV. This CDR3 spans 14 amino acids. Trimming removed 2 bases from V and 8 bases from J; junction bases left unmatched: 8. Only in-frame clones appear in the TCRdb table, and some are missing; sequencing was by immunoSEQ multiplex PCR. The sample carries about 190,000 clones, 75% to 90% recorded once. This clone was seen a few times. The sequenced material came from peripheral blood. The rearrangement joins TRBV11-2 to TRBJ1-2, with 7 positions matching TRBD1. This receptor was obtained from a man younger than 40 with acute or convalescent COVID-19. CDR3 sequence reads: CASSLSAGGNGYTF. DNA for the CDR3: TGTGCCAGCAGCTTATCCGCAGGGGGGAACGGCTACACCTTC.